This record looks at one TCR beta chain sequence and its context. The antigen is not known. The sample originates from a study of cytomegalovirus exposure and HLA in healthy donors. As for the study in general: Genotyping showed around four fifths of over 350 donors falling in the Caucasian-associated ancestry cluster.

Study outcomes and limitations: Analysis was carried out at a later point, and it linked a missense DCLRE1C variant to TCR beta V- and J-gene trimming.

13 Jbeta primers and 60 Vbeta primers were used for the PCR. Sequencing used immunoSEQ multiplex PCR; TCRdb keeps in-frame clones, though not all of them. The sample lists about 130,000 clones; around 71% were seen once. V shed 0 bases and J shed 8 bases, with 12 bases lying between them. The length of the CDR3 is 15 residues. Germline V lookup: CDR1 SGDLS, CDR2 YYNGEE. The gene calls are TRBV9 and TRBJ1-6; D is perhaps TRBD1 (5 bases). Specimen: PBMCs. The TCR was taken from a woman in her sixties in good health and CMV-seropositive. DNA of the CDR3: TGTGCCAGCAGCGTAGGTTGGGGAGGGGATTCACCCCTCCACTTT. Residues: CASSVGWGGDSPLHF. Full variable domain (rest looked up from reference TRBV9 and TRBJ1-6): DSGVTQTPKHLITATGQRVTLRCSPRSGDLSVYWYQQSLDQGLQFLIQYYNGEERAKGNILERFSAQQFPDLHSELNLSSLELGDSALYFCASSVGWGGDSPLHFGNGTRLTVT.